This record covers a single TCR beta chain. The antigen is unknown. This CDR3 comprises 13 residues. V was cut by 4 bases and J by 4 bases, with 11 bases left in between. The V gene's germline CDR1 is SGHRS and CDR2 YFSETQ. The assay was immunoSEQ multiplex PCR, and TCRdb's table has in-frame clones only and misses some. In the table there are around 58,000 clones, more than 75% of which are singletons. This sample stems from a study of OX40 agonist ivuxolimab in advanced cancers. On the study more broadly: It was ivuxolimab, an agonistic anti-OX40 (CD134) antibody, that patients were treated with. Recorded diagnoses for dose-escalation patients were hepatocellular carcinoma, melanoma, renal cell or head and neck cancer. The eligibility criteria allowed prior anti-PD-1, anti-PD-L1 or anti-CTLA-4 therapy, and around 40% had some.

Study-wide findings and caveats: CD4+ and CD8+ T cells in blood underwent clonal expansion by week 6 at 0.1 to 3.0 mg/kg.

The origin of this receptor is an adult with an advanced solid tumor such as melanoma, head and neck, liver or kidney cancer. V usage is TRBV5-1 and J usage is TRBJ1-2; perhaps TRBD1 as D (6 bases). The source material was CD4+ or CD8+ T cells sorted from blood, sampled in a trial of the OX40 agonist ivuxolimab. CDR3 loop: CASSPTGLYGYTF. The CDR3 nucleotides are TGCGCCAGCAGCCCGACAGGTCTCTATGGCTACACCTTC.